This T cell receptor (beta chain) appears in the sequencing data of a study of blood T cell repertoires in COVID-19. Across the study: Whether acute or convalescent, the COVID-19 samples came from the United States, Italy and Spain. T cells, B-cell-depleted T cells, or PBMCs provided the cDNA or gDNA that served as material.

In the authors' workflow: Nucleated cell counts were estimated from reference gene primer amplification. Profiled with immunoSEQ multiplex PCR; TCRdb holds only in-frame clones, not every one. The V and J calls and the clone size are those of that table, but D and trimming were determined from the DNA. The data contain 120,000 or so clones, roughly four fifths of them singletons. Followed longitudinally, the Seattle patients had been enrolled during active infection. The trim removed 1 base at V and 9 bases at J, leaving 6 bases unmatched. Per germline, CDR1 SGHTA and CDR2 FQGTGA. This CDR3 is 15 amino acids long.

V gene TRBV7-3 combines with J gene TRBJ2-1, with TRBD2 matching 10 bases. The sequence was obtained from a man aged 25 to 45 with COVID-19, enrolled during active disease. The sample consisted of peripheral blood. In DNA form, the CDR3 reads TGTGCCAGCAGCTTAAGCCTAGCGGGAGACGGTGAGCAGTTCTTC. Translating gives CASSLSLAGDGEQFF.